A selection of T cell receptor beta chains follows, all from one sample in a study of post-analysis software for immune sequencing data. From the PCR reads, TCRdb called clonotypes with MiXCR, one entry per CDR3 protein. The sample has 650,000 to 850,000 distinct CDR3 sequences, around 53% seen once; the top ten hold under 6%. Sequencing input: blood. The origin of the receptors is a girl under 18 with multiple sclerosis. CDR3s include the opening cysteine and the closing phenylalanine or tryptophan. D genes are given only for firm matches. A row's size may be missing; if present it is once, few, many or a size class.

abundance	v_gene	j_gene	d_gene	CDR3aa	CDR3nt
NA	TRBV5-4	TRBJ2-4	TRBD1	CASSSGQGGAKNIQYF	TGTGCCAGCAGCTCAGGACAGGGGGGGGCCAAAAACATTCAGTACTTC
few	TRBV2	TRBJ2-6	NA	CASRIGGAGANVLTF	TGTGCCAGCAGGATTGGGGGTGCCGGGGCCAACGTCCTGACTTTC
few	TRBV5-1	TRBJ2-6	NA	CASSYSGRNSGANVLTF	TGCGCCAGCAGCTATTCCGGACGGAACTCTGGGGCCAACGTCCTGACTTTC
NA	TRBV5-1	TRBJ1-6	NA	CASSLDLGESPLHF	TGCGCCAGCAGCTTGGACCTGGGAGAGTCACCCCTCCACTTT
NA	TRBV6-6	TRBJ2-1	TRBD1	CASRDRVHNEQFF	TGTGCCAGCCGGGACAGGGTACACAATGAGCAGTTCTTC
many	TRBV10-3	TRBJ2-3	TRBD2	CAIRVSGGGADTQYF	TGTGCCATCCGTGTATCCGGCGGGGGGGCGGATACGCAGTATTTT
NA	TRBV5-5	TRBJ2-1	NA	CASKIRDGGSGEQFF	TGTGCCAGCAAAATCCGGGACGGAGGATCCGGTGAGCAGTTCTTC
NA	TRBV25-1	TRBJ2-1	TRBD2	CASSERAGGSYNEQFF	TGTGCCAGCAGTGAACGTGCGGGAGGTTCCTACAATGAGCAGTTCTTC
NA	TRBV5-1	TRBJ2-3	NA	CASSLAGPPLTDTQYF	TGCGCCAGCAGCTTGGCCGGACCTCCGCTCACAGATACGCAGTATTTT
NA	TRBV20-1	TRBJ2-3	TRBD2	CSARGGGSTSTDTQYF	TGCAGTGCTAGAGGGGGGGGTAGTACTAGCACAGATACGCAGTATTTT
NA	TRBV29-1	TRBJ1-4	TRBD1	CSAGQGQKLFF	TGCAGCGCTGGACAGGGCCAAAAACTGTTTTTT
NA	TRBV7-3	TRBJ2-1	NA	CASSRWKGGDNEQFF	TGTGCCAGCAGCCGGTGGAAGGGGGGGGACAATGAGCAGTTCTTC
NA	TRBV15	TRBJ2-4	NA	CATSTPRDTKSIQYF	TGTGCCACCAGCACCCCCCGGGATACCAAAAGCATTCAGTACTTC
NA	TRBV7-2	TRBJ1-2	TRBD1	CASSFEGQGLGGYTF	TGTGCCAGCAGCTTCGAGGGACAGGGGCTAGGTGGCTACACCTTC
NA	TRBV5-1	TRBJ2-5	TRBD2	CASSFEGREEQYF	TGCGCCAGCAGCTTCGAGGGACGGGAGGAGCAGTACTTC
NA	TRBV15	TRBJ2-7	TRBD1	CATSEWTGLSYEQYF	TGTGCCACCAGCGAATGGACAGGGTTGTCCTACGAGCAGTACTTC